This TCR beta chain originates from a study of blood T cell repertoires in COVID-19. Measured with immunoSEQ multiplex PCR; TCRdb has only the in-frame clones, and not every one. This sample has 150,000 or so clones, with approximately 80% found just once. The cohort comprised adults aged 18 to 89 years residing in about two dozen US areas. Participants had their cohort set by participant-reported clinical history. Before they entered the study, exposed participants had met a COVID-19 case within 2 weeks. CDR1 and CDR2 from the germline V gene are SEHNR and FQNEAQ (reference sequence). This CDR3 has 14 amino acids. V was pared by 5 bases and J by 7 bases, with 3 bases of the junction left unmatched.

The sample comprised PBMCs or T cells enriched from blood (not recorded which). The source of this sequence is a man aged 65 to 85 who had been exposed to COVID-19. The V call is TRBV7-9, the J call TRBJ1-6; 9 nucleotides match TRBD1. CDR3 DNA sequence: TGTGCCAGCAGCCCGACAGGGGGAAATTCACCCCTCCACTTT. This encodes CASSPTGGNSPLHF. Supplemented by reference TRBV7-9 and TRBJ1-6, the full variable domain reads DTGVSQNPRHKITKRGQNVTFRCDPISEHNRLYWYRQTLGQGPEFLTYFQNEAQLEKSRLLSDRFSAERPKGSFSTLEIQRTEQGDSAMYLCASSPTGGNSPLHFGNGTRLTVT.